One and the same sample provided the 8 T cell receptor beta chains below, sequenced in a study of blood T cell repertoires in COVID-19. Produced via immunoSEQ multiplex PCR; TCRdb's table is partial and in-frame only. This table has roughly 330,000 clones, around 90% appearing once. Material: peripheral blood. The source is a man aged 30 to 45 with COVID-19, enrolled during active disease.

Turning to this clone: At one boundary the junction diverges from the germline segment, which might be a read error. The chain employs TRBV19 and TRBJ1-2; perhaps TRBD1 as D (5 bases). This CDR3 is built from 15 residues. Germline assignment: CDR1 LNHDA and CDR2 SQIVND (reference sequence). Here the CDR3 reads CASSLDQGSNYGYTF. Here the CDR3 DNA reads TGTGCCAGTAGTTTAGACCAGGGAAGCAACTATGGCTACACCTTC.

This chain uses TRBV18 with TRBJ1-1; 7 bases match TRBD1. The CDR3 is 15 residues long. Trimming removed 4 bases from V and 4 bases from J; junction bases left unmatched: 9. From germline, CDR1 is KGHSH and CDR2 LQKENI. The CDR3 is CASSRRDSESTEAFF. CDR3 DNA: TGTGCCAGCTCACGACGGGACAGCGAGTCCACTGAAGCTTTCTTT.

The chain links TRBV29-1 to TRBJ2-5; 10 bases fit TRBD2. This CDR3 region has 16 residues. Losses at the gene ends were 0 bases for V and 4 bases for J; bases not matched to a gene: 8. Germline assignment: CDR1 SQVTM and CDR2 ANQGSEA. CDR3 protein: CSVEDLTSGVRETQYF. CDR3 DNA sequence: TGCAGCGTTGAAGATCTTACTAGCGGGGTAAGAGAGACCCAGTACTTC.

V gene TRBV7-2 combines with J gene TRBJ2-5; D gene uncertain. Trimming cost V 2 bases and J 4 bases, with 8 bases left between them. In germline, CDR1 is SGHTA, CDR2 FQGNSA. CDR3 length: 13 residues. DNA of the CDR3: TGTGCCAGCAGCTTACTTTATTCAGAGACCCAGTACTTC. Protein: CASSLLYSETQYF.

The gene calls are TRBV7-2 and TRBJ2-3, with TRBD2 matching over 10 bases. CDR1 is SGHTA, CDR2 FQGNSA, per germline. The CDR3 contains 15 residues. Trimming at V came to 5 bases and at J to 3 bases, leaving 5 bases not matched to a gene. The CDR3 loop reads CASSQLAGPTDTQYF. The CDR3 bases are TGTGCCAGCAGCCAACTAGCGGGGCCTACAGATACGCAGTATTTT.

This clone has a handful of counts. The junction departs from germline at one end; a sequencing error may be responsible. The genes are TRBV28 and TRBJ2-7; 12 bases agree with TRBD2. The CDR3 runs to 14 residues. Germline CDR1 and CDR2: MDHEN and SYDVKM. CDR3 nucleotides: TGTGCTAGCATCGCGACTAGCGGGAGCTACGAGCAGTACTTC. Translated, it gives CASIATSGSYEQYF.

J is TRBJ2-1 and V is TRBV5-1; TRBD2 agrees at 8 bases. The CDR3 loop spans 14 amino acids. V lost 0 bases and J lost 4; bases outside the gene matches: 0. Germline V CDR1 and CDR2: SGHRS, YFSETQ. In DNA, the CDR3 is TGCGCCAGCAGCTTGGGACTAGCGTACAATGAGCAGTTCTTC. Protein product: CASSLGLAYNEQFF.

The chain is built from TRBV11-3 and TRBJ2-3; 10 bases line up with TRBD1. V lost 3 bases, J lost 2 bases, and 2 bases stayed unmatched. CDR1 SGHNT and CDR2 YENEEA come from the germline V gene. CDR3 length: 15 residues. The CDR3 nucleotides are TGTGCCAGCAGCTTGCGACAGGGGGCCACAGATACGCAGTATTTT. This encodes CASSLRQGATDTQYF.